Included here is one T cell receptor beta chain sequence, with context. Its antigen remains unidentified. Looked up from germline, CDR1 is SGHTA and CDR2 is FQGNSA. The CDR3 spans 15 residues. Trimming took 1 base from V and 4 from J; bases not matched to a gene: 4. This entry belongs to a study of CD8+ T cells in alopecia areata. Study-wide findings and caveats: Scalp data also include sequences from resident alphabeta T cells of normal skin. Among patients, TCR sharing was less clear than in mice, a difference possibly due in part to HLA diversity in the patient population.

Reverse transcription of extracted RNA yielded cDNA, which provided the sequencing template. Using immunoSEQ multiplex PCR, the repertoire was profiled, and TCRdb retains in-frame clones only, with some absent. Here the sample spans 120,000 or so clones, about 60% being singletons. The receptor was isolated from a human donor in good health. Sequencing was performed on CD4+ T cells sorted from blood. The rearrangement joins TRBV7-2 to TRBJ2-7, with 10 nucleotides matching TRBD2. CDR3 bases: TGTGCCAGCAGCTTAGGCGCTAGCGGGGGTTACGAGCAGTACTTC. As protein: CASSLGASGGYEQYF.